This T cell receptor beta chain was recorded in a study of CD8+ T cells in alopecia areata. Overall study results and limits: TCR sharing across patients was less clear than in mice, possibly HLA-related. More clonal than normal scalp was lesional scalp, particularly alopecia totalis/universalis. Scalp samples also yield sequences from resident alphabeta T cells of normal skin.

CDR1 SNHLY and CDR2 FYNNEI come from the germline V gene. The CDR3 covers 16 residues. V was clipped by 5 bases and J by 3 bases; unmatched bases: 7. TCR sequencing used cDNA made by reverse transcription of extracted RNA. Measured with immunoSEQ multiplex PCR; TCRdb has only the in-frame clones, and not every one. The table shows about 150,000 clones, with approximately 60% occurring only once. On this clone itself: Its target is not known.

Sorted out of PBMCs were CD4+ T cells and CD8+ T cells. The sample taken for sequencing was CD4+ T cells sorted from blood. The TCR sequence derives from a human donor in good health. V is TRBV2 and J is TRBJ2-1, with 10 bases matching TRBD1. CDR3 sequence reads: CASSYSGQGVYNEQFF. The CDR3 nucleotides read TGTGCCAGCAGTTATAGCGGACAGGGGGTCTACAATGAGCAGTTCTTC.